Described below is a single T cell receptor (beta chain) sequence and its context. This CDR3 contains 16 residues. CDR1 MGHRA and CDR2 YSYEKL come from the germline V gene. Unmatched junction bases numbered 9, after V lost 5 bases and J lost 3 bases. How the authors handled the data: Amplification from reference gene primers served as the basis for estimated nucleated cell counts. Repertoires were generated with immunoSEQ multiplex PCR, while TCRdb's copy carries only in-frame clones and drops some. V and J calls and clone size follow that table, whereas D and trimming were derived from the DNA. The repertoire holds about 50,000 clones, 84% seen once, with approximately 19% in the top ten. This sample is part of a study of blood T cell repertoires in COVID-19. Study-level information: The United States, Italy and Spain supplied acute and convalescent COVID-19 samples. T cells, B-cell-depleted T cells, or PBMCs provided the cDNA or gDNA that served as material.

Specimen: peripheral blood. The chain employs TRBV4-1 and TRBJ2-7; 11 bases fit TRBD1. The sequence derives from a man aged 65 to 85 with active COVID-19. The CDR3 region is CASSFRYGTGGYEQYF. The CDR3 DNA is TGCGCCAGCAGCTTTCGTTACGGGACAGGGGGCTACGAGCAGTACTTC.